The sequence of this T cell receptor (beta chain) was determined in a study of tumor and adjacent non-tumor tissue in lung cancer. This CDR3 is built from 13 residues. From germline, CDR1 is LGHNA and CDR2 YNFKEQ. A single count supports this clonotype. Its antigen remains unknown. Germline and junction disagree at one end, which may indicate a read error. General study findings and limits: Tumor TCR diversity, when higher, was linked to shorter survival. TCR diversity was significantly greater in tumor than normal lung tissue. Normal lung showed higher cumulative top 100 clone frequency than tumor.

A modified ARM-PCR protocol with three rounds of nested PCR amplified TCRbeta. TCRdb passed the multiplex PCR reads through MiXCR, listing each CDR3 protein once. The sample yields tens of thousands of distinct CDR3 sequences, 65% to 90% seen once. The template was RNA from unsorted bulk tissue. The TCR originated in a woman aged 45-65 years with non-small cell lung cancer. Sample: lung tumor tissue. This sequence joins TRBV4-2 and TRBJ1-4; D gene uncertain. CDR3 bases: TGTGCCAGTAACCAGACGGTAAATGAAAAGCTGTTTTTT. This sequence encodes CASNQTVNEKLFF.